These 24 T cell receptor beta chains came from one sample sequenced in a study of cytomegalovirus exposure and HLA in healthy donors. In the PCR, 60 Vbeta and 13 Jbeta primers were used. Sequencing was performed with immunoSEQ multiplex PCR; in TCRdb, only in-frame clones are kept and a portion is missing. The sample lists approximately 190,000 clones, over 80% occurring once. The sequenced material came from PBMCs. The receptors originated from a man in his forties in good health and CMV-seropositive.

The rearrangement links TRBV4-3 to TRBJ2-3; 9 bases map to TRBD1. The germline V gene encodes CDR1 LGHNA and CDR2 YSLEER. V lost 0 bases and J lost 5; bases outside the gene matches: 3. The CDR3 runs to 15 residues. For the CDR3, the DNA is TGCGCCAGCAGCCAAGAGGGACAGGGTGAAGATACGCAGTATTTT. It yields the protein CASSQEGQGEDTQYF.

V is TRBV5-4 and J is TRBJ1-4; 7 nucleotides agree with TRBD1. The germline V gene encodes CDR1 SGHNT and CDR2 YYREEE (reference sequence). V lost 0 bases and J lost 8; bases outside the gene matches: 7. CDR3 size: 15 residues. The CDR3, as DNA: TGTGCCAGCAGCTTGGGACAGGGCCACCCGGAAAAACTGTTTTTT. This encodes CASSLGQGHPEKLFF.

The V and J genes are TRBV18 and TRBJ2-2, with a weak D call TRBD1 (6 bases). The V gene lost 2 bases and the J gene lost 5 bases, with 12 bases spanning the gap. This CDR3 is built from 15 residues. Germline V gene lookup returns CDR1 KGHSH and CDR2 LQKENI. CDR3 nucleotides: TGTGCCAGCTCACCATCAGGGGTTAGGACCGGGGAGCTGTTTTTT. Translation gives CASSPSGVRTGELFF.

This chain uses TRBV18 with TRBJ2-7; TRBD2 matches 11 bases. Germline lookup yields CDR1 KGHSH and CDR2 LQKENI. After removal of 2 bases from V and 5 bases from J, the junction contained 5 bases not matched to a gene. The CDR3 extends over 15 amino acids. The CDR3 sequence: CASSPITSGGHEQYF. CDR3 in DNA: TGTGCCAGCTCACCAATAACTAGCGGGGGTCACGAGCAGTACTTC.

Regarding this clone: The same CDR3 is also encoded by other DNA sequences in this sample. This chain uses TRBV5-1 with TRBJ2-7, with a tentative D call TRBD1 (6 bases). This CDR3 spans 14 amino acids. Trimming left V 1 base short and J 2 bases short, with 10 bases between. CDR1 SGHRS and CDR2 YFSETQ come from the germline V gene. The CDR3 protein is CASSLLQGPYEQYF. As DNA, the CDR3 is TGCGCCAGCAGCTTGCTGCAGGGGCCCTACGAGCAGTACTTC.

This chain links TRBV7-9 with TRBJ2-7; maybe TRBD1 (6 bases). V gave up 1 base and J gave up 3 bases, with 13 bases separating them. In germline, CDR1 is SEHNR, CDR2 FQNEAQ (reference sequence). The CDR3 has 15 residues. The CDR3 DNA reads TGTGCCAGCAGCTTAGTGGAAACAGGGCACTACGAGCAGTACTTC. Its translation: CASSLVETGHYEQYF.

The chain couples TRBV7-9 to TRBJ1-1; 8 positions agree with TRBD1. CDR1 SEHNR and CDR2 FQNEAQ come from the germline V gene (reference sequence). V gave up 5 bases and J gave up 4 bases; unmatched junction bases: 3. The CDR3 loop spans 13 amino acids. The CDR3 coding sequence is TGTGCCAGCAGCGCGGGACAGGCCACTGAAGCTTTCTTT. Translation: CASSAGQATEAFF.

This clone was seen a handful of times. This sequence joins TRBV6-1 and TRBJ2-2; 9 bases align to TRBD1. Germline-derived CDR1 and CDR2 are MNHNS and SASEGT. The CDR3 has 14 residues. V lost 7 bases, J lost 5 bases, and 5 bases stayed unmatched. Here the CDR3 reads CASKGTGRTGELFF. The CDR3 region has the DNA TGTGCCAGCAAAGGGACAGGGAGGACCGGGGAGCTGTTTTTT.

This sequence joins TRBV28 and TRBJ2-1, with 8 bases lining up with TRBD1. CDR3 length: 15 residues. Germline CDR1 is MDHEN and CDR2 is SYDVKM. V lost 6 bases to trimming and J lost 2 bases; unmatched junction nucleotides: 6. DNA of the CDR3: TGTGCCAGCAGCCTTCCGGGACAGGCCTACAATGAGCAGTTCTTC. It is translated as CASSLPGQAYNEQFF.

In regard to this clone: Distinct nucleotide sequences in the sample also encode this CDR3. The V call is TRBV6-5, the J call TRBJ1-2, with TRBD1 matching 7 bases. J lost 2 bases, V lost 5 bases, and 5 bases had no gene match. The CDR3 contains 14 residues. Germline V CDR1 and CDR2: MNHEY, SVGAGI. CDR3 nucleotides: TGTGCCAGCAGTAGGACAGGACCAAACTATGGCTACACCTTC. Translation: CASSRTGPNYGYTF.

This rearrangement joins TRBV7-9 to TRBJ2-3, with TRBD1 matching 9 bases. The CDR3 runs to 14 residues. Trimming took 11 bases from V and 3 from J; bases not matched to a gene: 9. Germline V lookup: CDR1 SEHNR, CDR2 FQNEAQ (reference sequence). DNA of the CDR3: TGTGCCGTACCCGGGACAGGGAGGACAGATACGCAGTATTTT. This sequence encodes CAVPGTGRTDTQYF.

V is TRBV13 and J is TRBJ2-7; TRBD2 agrees at 8 bases. V was clipped by 5 bases and J by 5 bases; unmatched bases: 17. The germline CDR1 and CDR2 sequences are PRHDT and FYEKMQ (reference sequence). This CDR3 contains 17 residues. In DNA, the CDR3 is TGTGCCAGCAGCCCGCCGGGAGGGGCGCTTCTGACGGACGAGCAGTACTTC. Its translation: CASSPPGGALLTDEQYF.

The chain employs TRBV13 and TRBJ2-1; 10 nucleotides align to TRBD2. Germline V CDR1 and CDR2: PRHDT, FYEKMQ (reference sequence). The trim removed 5 bases at V and 3 bases at J, leaving 4 bases unmatched. CDR3 length equals 15 residues. The DNA for the CDR3 is TGTGCCAGCAGCCCACTAGCGGGGCGCTACAATGAGCAGTTCTTC. This translates into CASSPLAGRYNEQFF.

This clone was detected once. The rearrangement links TRBV2 to TRBJ2-1; tentatively, D is TRBD1 (6 bases). The germline gives CDR1 SNHLY, CDR2 FYNNEI. This CDR3 is 12 amino acids long. Trimming took off 6 bases at V and 8 bases at J, with 11 bases between the two ends. The CDR3 loop reads CASRSRGDEQFF. CDR3 DNA: TGTGCCAGCAGAAGCAGGGGCGATGAGCAGTTCTTC.

The chain combines TRBV9 with TRBJ2-3, with 12 bases lining up with TRBD2. The CDR3 totals 17 residues. The germline V gene has CDR1 SGDLS and CDR2 YYNGEE. V lost 4 bases to trimming and J lost 2 bases; unmatched junction nucleotides: 8. CDR3 protein: CASSPRLAGDYTDTQYF. For the CDR3, the DNA is TGTGCCAGCAGCCCCAGACTAGCGGGGGACTACACAGATACGCAGTATTTT.

The J gene is TRBJ2-7, the V gene TRBV18, with D possibly matching TRBD1 (6 bases). Between the trimmed V and J ends, which lost 3 bases and 4 bases, there was a span of 10 bases. The germline gives CDR1 KGHSH, CDR2 LQKENI. This CDR3 comprises 13 residues. The CDR3: CASSPGQTYEQYF. In DNA, the CDR3 is TGTGCCAGCTCACCGGGACAAACTTACGAGCAGTACTTC.

The chain employs TRBV19 and TRBJ2-7; possible D gene TRBD1, 6 bases. The CDR3 has 17 amino acids. With 0 bases removed from V and 0 bases from J, the gap between germline ends came to 15 bases. Looked up from germline, CDR1 is LNHDA and CDR2 is SQIVND (reference sequence). DNA of the CDR3: TGTGCCAGTAGTATAGATACCGGACAGTCCTACTCCTACGAGCAGTACTTC. As protein: CASSIDTGQSYSYEQYF.

The genes are TRBV4-3 and TRBJ1-1, with a weak D call TRBD1 (6 bases). The CDR3 totals 18 residues. Germline V lookup: CDR1 LGHNA, CDR2 YSLEER. The V end was cut by 0 bases, the J end by 3 bases, with 20 bases between. The DNA of the CDR3 is TGCGCCAGCAGCCAAGATGTAGGGACGGGGGGCTGGTACACTGAAGCTTTCTTT. Translation: CASSQDVGTGGWYTEAFF.

The chain carries TRBV29-1 and TRBJ2-7, with TRBD2 as a possible D gene (6 bases). Between the trimmed V and J ends, which lost 6 bases and 0 bases, there was a span of 12 bases. This CDR3 contains 13 residues. Germline V lookup: CDR1 SQVTM, CDR2 ANQGSEA. In DNA form, the CDR3 reads TGCAGCGTGGAGGGCGTGAGCTCCTACGAGCAGTACTTC. Protein product: CSVEGVSSYEQYF.

The chain recombines TRBV9 with TRBJ1-1; unclear D gene. This CDR3 region has 14 residues. Trimming took off 0 bases at V and 5 bases at J, with 11 bases between the two ends. The V gene's germline CDR1 is SGDLS and CDR2 YYNGEE. The CDR3 DNA sequence: TGTGCCAGCAGCGTAGAGGTGGGGAGTACTGAAGCTTTCTTT. Translating gives CASSVEVGSTEAFF.

CDR3 sequence reads: CAWSVRAEETQYF. The CDR3 coding sequence is TGTGCCTGGAGTGTCAGGGCGGAGGAGACCCAGTACTTC. V usage is TRBV30 and J usage is TRBJ2-5; D is perhaps TRBD1 (5 bases). Per germline, CDR1 GTSNPN and CDR2 SVGIG (reference sequence). V lost 0 bases, J lost 5 bases, and 10 bases lay in between. This CDR3 has 13 amino acids. Drawing the rest from reference TRBV30 and TRBJ2-5, the complete variable domain is SQTIHQWPATLVQPVGSPLSLECTVEGTSNPNLYWYRQAAGRGLQLLFYSVGIGQISSEVPQNLSASRPQDRQFILSSKKLLLSDSGFYLCAWSVRAEETQYFGPGTRLLVL.

V gene TRBV19 combines with J gene TRBJ1-4; a possible D gene is TRBD1 (6 bases). The CDR3 is 13 amino acids. The V gene's germline CDR1 is LNHDA and CDR2 SQIVND (reference sequence). The V end lost 3 bases, the J end lost 8 bases, and 10 bases lay between the germline ends. The CDR3 sequence is CASSMGRGEKLFF. The CDR3 nucleotides are TGTGCCAGTAGTATGGGCAGGGGAGAAAAACTGTTTTTT.

The chain is built from TRBV30 and TRBJ2-7; tentative D call: TRBD2 (5 bases). The CDR3 extends over 12 amino acids. Germline values: CDR1 GTSNPN, CDR2 SVGIG (reference sequence). With 1 base removed from V and 3 bases from J, the gap between germline ends came to 7 bases. The CDR3 bases are TGTGCCTGGAGTGGGAGCGGCTACGAGCAGTACTTC. Residues: CAWSGSGYEQYF.

The rearrangement links TRBV9 to TRBJ2-2; a weak D match, TRBD2 (7 bases). Trimming took off 5 bases at V and 3 bases at J, with 14 bases between the two ends. Germline lookup yields CDR1 SGDLS and CDR2 YYNGEE. The CDR3 covers 15 residues. CDR3 in DNA: TGTGCCAGCAGTCAAGGGGGGGGATACACCGGGGAGCTGTTTTTT. Translated: CASSQGGGYTGELFF.